This T cell receptor beta chain was found in a study of T-cell reconstitution after alpha-beta-depleted transplantation in children. The authors prepared the TCRbeta library with unique molecular identifiers. TCRdb redid the calling of the PCR reads with MiXCR, one entry per CDR3 protein. The sample includes approximately 85,000 distinct CDR3 sequences, around 15% seen only once; the top ten take 15% to 20%. From germline, CDR1 is DFQATT and CDR2 SNEGSKA (reference sequence). The CDR3 consists of 15 residues. After removal of 5 bases from V and 5 bases from J, the junction contained 9 bases not matched to a gene. This clonotype is labeled medium-sized. Its antigen is as yet unknown. Overall study results and limits: Expanded graft clones numbering several hundred reportedly gave rise to alpha-beta T cells about two months after transplant. For some patients, TCRbeta diversity was high at day 60 because of recipient T cells and thymic progenitors that survived. Newly made T cells mostly supplied T-cell counts and diversity one year after transplant.

The clonotype was recovered from a male patient under 10 years old who had a stem cell transplant for acute lymphoblastic leukemia, so the T cells may come from the graft donor. This rearrangement joins TRBV20-1 to TRBJ2-5; 12 positions match TRBD1. The sequences come from PBMCs, mostly from graft donor cells, collected 180 days after TCRalphabeta/CD19-depleted stem cell transplant. CDR3 sequence: CSASGTGGALETQYF. In DNA form, the CDR3 reads TGCAGTGCTTCCGGGACAGGGGGCGCACTGGAGACCCAGTACTTC.